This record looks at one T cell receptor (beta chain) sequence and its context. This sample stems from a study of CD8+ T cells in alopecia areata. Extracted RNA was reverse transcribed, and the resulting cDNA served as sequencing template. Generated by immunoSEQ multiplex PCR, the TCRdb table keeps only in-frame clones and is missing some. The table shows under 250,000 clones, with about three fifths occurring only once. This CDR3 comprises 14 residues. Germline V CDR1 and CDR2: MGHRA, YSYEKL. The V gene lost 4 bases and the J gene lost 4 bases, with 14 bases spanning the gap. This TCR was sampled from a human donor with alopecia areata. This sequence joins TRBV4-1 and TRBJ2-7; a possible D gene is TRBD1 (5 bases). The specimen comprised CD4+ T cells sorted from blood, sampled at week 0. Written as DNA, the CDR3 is TGCGCCAGCAGCCCGGTGGGGCTAGAATACGAGCAGTACTTC. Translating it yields CASSPVGLEYEQYF.